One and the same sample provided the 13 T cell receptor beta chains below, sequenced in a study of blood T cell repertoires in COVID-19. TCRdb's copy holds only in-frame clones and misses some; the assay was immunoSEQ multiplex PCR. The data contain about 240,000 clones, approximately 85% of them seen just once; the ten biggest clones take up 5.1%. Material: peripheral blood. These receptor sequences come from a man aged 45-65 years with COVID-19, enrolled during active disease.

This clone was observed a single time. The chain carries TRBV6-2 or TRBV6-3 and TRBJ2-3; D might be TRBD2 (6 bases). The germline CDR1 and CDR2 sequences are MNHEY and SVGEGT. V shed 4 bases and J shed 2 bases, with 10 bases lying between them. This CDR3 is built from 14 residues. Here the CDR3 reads CASSSGTPTDTQYF. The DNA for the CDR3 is TGTGCCAGCAGTTCCGGGACTCCCACAGATACGCAGTATTTT.

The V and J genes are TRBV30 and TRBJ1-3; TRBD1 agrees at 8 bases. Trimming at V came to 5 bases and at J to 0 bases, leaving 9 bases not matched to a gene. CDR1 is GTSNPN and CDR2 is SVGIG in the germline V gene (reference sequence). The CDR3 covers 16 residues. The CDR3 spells CAWGQGLLHSGNTIYF. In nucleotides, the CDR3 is TGTGCCTGGGGACAGGGCCTACTTCACTCTGGAAACACCATATATTTT.

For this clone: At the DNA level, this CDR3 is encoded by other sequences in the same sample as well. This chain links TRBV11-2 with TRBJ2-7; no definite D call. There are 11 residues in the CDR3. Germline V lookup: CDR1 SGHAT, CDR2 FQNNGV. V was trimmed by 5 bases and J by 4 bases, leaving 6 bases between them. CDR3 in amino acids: CASSPRYEQYF. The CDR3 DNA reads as TGTGCCAGCAGCCCCCGGTACGAGCAGTACTTC.

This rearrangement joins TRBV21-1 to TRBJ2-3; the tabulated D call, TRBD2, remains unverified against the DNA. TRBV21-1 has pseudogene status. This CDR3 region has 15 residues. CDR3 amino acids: CASSKVASRGDTQYF. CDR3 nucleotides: TGTGCCAGCAGCAAAGTCGCTAGTCGGGGAGATACGCAGTATTTT.

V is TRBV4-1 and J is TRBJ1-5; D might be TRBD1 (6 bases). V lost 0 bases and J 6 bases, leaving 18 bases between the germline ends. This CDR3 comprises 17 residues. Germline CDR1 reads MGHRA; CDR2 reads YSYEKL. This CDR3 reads CASSQDISGGGFQPQHF. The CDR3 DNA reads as TGCGCCAGCAGCCAAGATATAAGTGGGGGCGGATTTCAGCCCCAGCATTTT.

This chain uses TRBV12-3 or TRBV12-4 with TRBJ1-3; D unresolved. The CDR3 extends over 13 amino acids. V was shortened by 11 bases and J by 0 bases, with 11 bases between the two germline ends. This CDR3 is CAGGSSSGNTIYF. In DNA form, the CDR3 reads TGTGCCGGCGGGAGCAGCTCTGGAAACACCATATATTTT.

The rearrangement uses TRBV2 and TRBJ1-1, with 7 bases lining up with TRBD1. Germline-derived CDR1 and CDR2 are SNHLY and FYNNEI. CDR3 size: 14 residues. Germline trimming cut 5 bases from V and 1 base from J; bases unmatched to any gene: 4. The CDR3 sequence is CASSSNRGNTEAFF. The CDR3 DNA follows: TGTGCCAGCAGTTCAAACAGGGGGAACACTGAAGCTTTCTTT.

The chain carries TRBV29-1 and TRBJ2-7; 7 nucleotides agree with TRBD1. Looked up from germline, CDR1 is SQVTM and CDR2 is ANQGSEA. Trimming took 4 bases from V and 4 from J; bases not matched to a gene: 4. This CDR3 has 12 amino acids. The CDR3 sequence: CSVAFRGYEQYF. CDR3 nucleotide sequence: TGCAGCGTTGCGTTCAGGGGGTACGAGCAGTACTTC.

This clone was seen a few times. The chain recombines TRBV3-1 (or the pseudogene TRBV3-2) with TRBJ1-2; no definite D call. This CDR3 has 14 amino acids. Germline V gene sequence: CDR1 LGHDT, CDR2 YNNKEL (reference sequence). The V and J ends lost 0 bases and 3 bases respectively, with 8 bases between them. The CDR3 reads CASSQDGTDYGYTF. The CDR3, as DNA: TGTGCCAGCAGCCAAGACGGCACAGACTATGGCTACACCTTC.

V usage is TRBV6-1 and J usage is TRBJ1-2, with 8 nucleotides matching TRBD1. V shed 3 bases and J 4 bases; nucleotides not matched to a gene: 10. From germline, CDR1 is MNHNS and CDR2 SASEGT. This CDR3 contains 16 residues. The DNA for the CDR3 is TGTGCCAGCAGTGAGGCCCTCGACAGGGGTGCCTATGGCTACACCTTC. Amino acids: CASSEALDRGAYGYTF.

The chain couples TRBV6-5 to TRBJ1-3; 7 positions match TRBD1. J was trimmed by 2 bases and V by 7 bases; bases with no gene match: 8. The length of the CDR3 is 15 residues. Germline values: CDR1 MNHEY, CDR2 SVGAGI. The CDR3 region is CASTFDRVPGNTIYF. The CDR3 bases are TGTGCCAGCACCTTTGACAGGGTCCCTGGAAACACCATATATTTT.

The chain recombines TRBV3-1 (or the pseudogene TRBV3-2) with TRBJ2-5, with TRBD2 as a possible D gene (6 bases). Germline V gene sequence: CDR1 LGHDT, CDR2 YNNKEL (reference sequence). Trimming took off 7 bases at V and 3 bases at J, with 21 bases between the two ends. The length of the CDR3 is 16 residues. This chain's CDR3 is CASIGGTSPREETQYF. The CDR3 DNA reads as TGTGCCAGCATCGGAGGGACCAGCCCTAGAGAAGAGACCCAGTACTTC.

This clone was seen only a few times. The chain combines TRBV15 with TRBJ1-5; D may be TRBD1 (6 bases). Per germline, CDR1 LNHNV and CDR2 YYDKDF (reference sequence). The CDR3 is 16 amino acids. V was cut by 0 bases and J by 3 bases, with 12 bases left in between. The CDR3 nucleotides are TGTGCCACCAGCAGAGAATCGAAGGGACACAATCAGCCCCAGCATTTT. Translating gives CATSRESKGHNQPQHF.